This is a list of T cell receptor beta chains from one sample in a study of CD4+ T cells in melanoma. The protocol was immunoSEQ multiplex PCR, while the TCRdb copy is restricted to in-frame clones and leaves out a portion. The repertoire holds about 140,000 clones, with around 90% as singletons. The origin of the receptors is a human donor with melanoma. Both conserved end residues are part of each CDR3. Each record gives: V gene, D gene, clone size, J gene, CDR3 protein, CDR3 DNA. The D gene is left open where the match is weak. Clone sizes are given selectively: once, few, many, or a class where the clone is expanded.

>TRBV19|NA|NA|TRBJ2-2
CASSIGQDPAGELFF
TGTGCCAGTAGTATAGGACAGGACCCCGCCGGGGAGCTGTTTTTT
>TRBV6-5|TRBD1|NA|TRBJ1-3
CASSSDRGSGNTIYF
TGTGCCAGCAGCTCCGACAGGGGTTCTGGAAACACCATATATTTT
>TRBV2|NA|once|TRBJ2-3
CASTGLPDTQYF
TGTGCCAGCACTGGGTTGCCCGATACGCAGTATTTT
>TRBV9|TRBD2|NA|TRBJ2-5
CASSPTSGARETQYF
TGTGCCAGCAGTCCAACTAGCGGGGCTAGGGAGACCCAGTACTTC
>TRBV9|NA|NA|TRBJ1-6
CASSVRPTNSPLHF
TGTGCCAGCAGCGTACGACCGACTAATTCACCCCTCCACTTT
>TRBV19|NA|NA|TRBJ1-2
CASRRLIVGKDYGYTF
TGTGCCAGTAGACGCCTTATTGTGGGAAAAGACTATGGCTACACCTTC
>TRBV30|TRBD1|few|TRBJ1-6
CAWRLGGAEYNSPLHF
TGTGCCTGGCGTTTAGGGGGCGCAGAATATAATTCACCCCTCCACTTT
>TRBV19|TRBD1|NA|TRBJ1-5
CASKTQGVGNQPQHF
TGTGCCAGTAAAACTCAGGGGGTTGGCAATCAGCCCCAGCATTTT
>TRBV9|TRBD2|NA|TRBJ2-5
CASSVGPGGETQYF
TGTGCCAGCAGCGTAGGCCCGGGGGGAGAGACCCAGTACTTC
>TRBV25-1|NA|NA|TRBJ2-5
CASSERGGQTQYF
TGTGCCAGCAGTGAACGAGGGGGACAGACCCAGTACTTC
>TRBV14|NA|once|TRBJ1-2
CASSRGMVGQSYTF
TGTGCCAGCAGCCGCGGGATGGTAGGACAGAGCTACACCTTC
>TRBV27|NA|NA|TRBJ1-4
CASRRLGIQTNEKLFF
TGTGCCAGCAGGCGATTGGGTATTCAGACTAATGAAAAACTGTTTTTT
>TRBV5-1|NA|NA|TRBJ1-3
CASSPGGLSLGNTIYF
TGCGCCAGCAGCCCCGGGGGGTTATCTCTGGGAAACACCATATATTTT
>TRBV2|NA|NA|TRBJ1-2
CASSVGGSGYTF
TGTGCCAGCAGTGTTGGGGGCTCTGGCTACACCTTC
>TRBV10-3|NA|few|TRBJ1-1
CAISEKWIAEAFF
TGTGCCATCAGTGAAAAGTGGATAGCTGAAGCTTTCTTT
>TRBV13|TRBD1|NA|TRBJ2-4
CASSRTGVVIQYF
TGTGCCAGCAGCCGGACAGGGGTGGTCATTCAGTACTTC
>TRBV7-9|TRBD1|NA|TRBJ1-4
CASSNSGTVNEKLFF
TGTGCCAGCAGCAATTCCGGGACAGTCAATGAAAAACTGTTTTTT
>TRBV12-5|TRBD2|NA|TRBJ2-5
CASGTGLAGGGETQYF
TGTGCTAGTGGTACGGGACTAGCGGGGGGAGGGGAGACCCAGTACTTC
>TRBV25-1|NA|NA|TRBJ2-3
CASIDWGTDTQYF
TGTGCCAGCATTGACTGGGGGACAGATACGCAGTATTTT
>TRBV6-5|NA|NA|TRBJ1-2
CASSLTRPINYGYTF
TGTGCCAGCAGTCTAACCCGCCCGATCAACTATGGCTACACCTTC
>TRBV18|NA|few|TRBJ2-6
CASSPLVGEGSSGANVLTF
TGTGCCAGCTCACCACTAGTAGGGGAAGGGTCCTCTGGGGCCAACGTCCTGACTTTC
>TRBV7-2|NA|NA|TRBJ2-1
CASSLERSSYNEQFF
TGTGCCAGCAGCTTAGAAAGAAGCTCCTACAATGAGCAGTTCTTC
>TRBV12-1|NA|NA|TRBJ1-4
CASSQGTIATNEKLFF
TGTGCCAGTTCCCAGGGGACTATTGCAACTAATGAAAAACTGTTTTTT
>TRBV28|NA|NA|TRBJ2-1
CASRRDRSTYNEQFF
TGTGCCAGCAGACGTGACAGGTCGACCTACAATGAGCAGTTCTTC
>TRBV5-1|TRBD1|NA|TRBJ1-1
CASSAPGTGNTEAFF
TGCGCCAGCAGCGCCCCCGGGACAGGAAACACTGAAGCTTTCTTT
>TRBV27|NA|NA|TRBJ2-3
CASSLFSQGSSTQYF
TGTGCCAGCAGTTTATTCTCACAGGGTTCTAGTACGCAGTATTTT
>TRBV27|TRBD1|NA|TRBJ1-6
CASRPNRGNSPLHF
TGTGCCAGCAGACCCAACAGGGGAAATTCACCCCTCCACTTT
>TRBV30|NA|NA|TRBJ1-1
CAWSVRGRRGTEAFF
TGTGCCTGGAGTGTACGGGGGAGGCGGGGGACTGAAGCTTTCTTT
>TRBV6-1|NA|NA|TRBJ2-7
CASSEVYGSAYEQYF
TGTGCCAGCAGTGAAGTGTATGGATCGGCCTACGAGCAGTACTTC
>TRBV5-1|TRBD1|NA|TRBJ2-4
CASSTEHRGQGIQYF
TGCGCCAGCAGCACCGAACACAGGGGGCAAGGCATTCAGTACTTC
>TRBV11-2|TRBD2|NA|TRBJ2-7
CASSLEMTSGDYEQYF
TGTGCCAGCAGCTTAGAAATGACTAGCGGTGACTACGAGCAGTACTTC
>TRBV11-2|NA|NA|TRBJ2-3
CASSTIGGNIYYTQYF
TGTGCCAGCAGTACAATCGGCGGGAACATTTATTATACGCAGTATTTT
>TRBV7-8|NA|NA|TRBJ1-5
CASRDRSNQPQHF
TGTGCCAGCAGGGACAGAAGCAATCAGCCCCAGCATTTT
>TRBV9|TRBD2|NA|TRBJ2-7
CASSVGLAGTGTYEQYF
TGTGCCAGCAGCGTAGGGCTAGCGGGGACGGGAACCTACGAGCAGTACTTC
>TRBV7-8|NA|NA|TRBJ1-1
CASSQGIGQGLPEAFF
TGTGCCAGCAGCCAGGGGATAGGGCAGGGGTTACCTGAAGCTTTCTTT